A selection of T cell receptor beta chains follows, all from one sample in a study of blood T cells in healthy people across ages. MiXCR, run by TCRdb on the 5' RACE reads, gives a single entry per CDR3 protein. The table has 730,000 or so distinct CDR3 sequences, roughly 45% seen once; the top ten hold 20%. The sequenced sample was blood. These receptors were obtained from an older woman in good health. Each CDR3 is given with its conserved first and last residue. Fields, in order: CDR3 protein, CDR3 DNA, J gene, V gene, clone size, D gene. The D gene is left open where the match is weak. Clone size is stated in some rows and not others, as once, few, many or a class when expanded.

CDR3: CASSEGGTRSTDTQYF; DNA: TGTGCCAGCAGTGAGGGGGGGACGCGGAGCACAGATACGCAGTATTTT; J: TRBJ2-3; V: TRBV2; size: -; D: TRBD2
CDR3: CAISDPQTTGTGELFF; DNA: TGTGCCATCAGTGACCCACAAACTACGGGGACCGGGGAGCTGTTTTTT; J: TRBJ2-2; V: TRBV10-3; size: -; D: -
CDR3: CASSLELAGAPQETQYF; DNA: TGCGCCAGCAGCTTGGAGCTAGCGGGGGCCCCCCAAGAGACCCAGTACTTC; J: TRBJ2-5; V: TRBV5-1; size: -; D: TRBD2
CDR3: CASNGDTEAFF; DNA: TGTGCCAGCAATGGGGACACTGAAGCTTTCTTT; J: TRBJ1-1; V: TRBV25-1; size: many; D: -
CDR3: CASSQNFPAYEQYF; DNA: TGTGCCAGCAGCCAAAACTTTCCGGCCTACGAGCAGTACTTC; J: TRBJ2-7; V: TRBV14; size: few; D: -
CDR3: CSARRTGRIEKLFF; DNA: TGCAGTGCTAGACGGACAGGGCGGATAGAAAAACTGTTTTTT; J: TRBJ1-4; V: TRBV20-1; size: -; D: TRBD1
CDR3: CASSEHSRGRGWNEQFF; DNA: TGTGCCAGCAGTGAACACAGTAGGGGAAGAGGTTGGAATGAGCAGTTCTTC; J: TRBJ2-1; V: TRBV6-1; size: -; D: -
CDR3: CASSPEGTGSYGYTF; DNA: TGTGCCAGCTCACCAGAAGGGACAGGGTCCTATGGCTACACCTTC; J: TRBJ1-2; V: TRBV18; size: -; D: TRBD1
CDR3: CASSLAGVNQKLFF; DNA: TGTGCCAGCAGTTTAGCGGGCGTTAACCAAAAACTGTTTTTT; J: TRBJ1-4; V: TRBV12-3/TRBV12-4; size: -; D: -
CDR3: CASSQEPGGTEAFF; DNA: TGCGCCAGCAGCCAAGAACCGGGGGGCACTGAAGCTTTCTTT; J: TRBJ1-1; V: TRBV4-3; size: few; D: -
CDR3: CSDWEGGPETQYF; DNA: TGCAGCGACTGGGAAGGGGGTCCAGAGACCCAGTACTTC; J: TRBJ2-5; V: TRBV29-1; size: -; D: -
CDR3: CASSTGQGLTGELFF; DNA: TGTGCCAGCAGCACAGGCCAGGGCCTCACCGGGGAGCTGTTTTTT; J: TRBJ2-2; V: TRBV7-3; size: once; D: -
CDR3: CAGQRDSNQPQHF; DNA: TGTGCCGGCCAGAGGGATAGCAATCAGCCCCAGCATTTT; J: TRBJ1-5; V: TRBV2; size: -; D: -
CDR3: CASSFSGTAYNEQFF; DNA: TGTGCCAGCAGCTTCTCCGGGACTGCCTACAATGAGCAGTTCTTC; J: TRBJ2-1; V: TRBV7-2; size: many; D: -
CDR3: CATSDFRASGANVLTF; DNA: TGTGCCACCAGTGATTTCAGGGCCTCTGGGGCCAACGTCCTGACTTTC; J: TRBJ2-6; V: TRBV24-1; size: few; D: -
CDR3: CSASLGSGEQPQHF; DNA: TGCAGTGCTAGTTTGGGGTCGGGAGAACAGCCCCAGCATTTT; J: TRBJ1-5; V: TRBV20-1; size: -; D: -
CDR3: CASSLDDRGGIYNEQFF; DNA: TGTGCCAGCAGCTTAGATGACAGGGGGGGGATCTACAATGAGCAGTTCTTC; J: TRBJ2-1; V: TRBV7-2; size: -; D: TRBD1
CDR3: CASSLERGPTDTQYF; DNA: TGCGCCAGCAGCTTAGAGCGGGGCCCCACAGATACGCAGTATTTT; J: TRBJ2-3; V: TRBV5-1; size: few; D: TRBD2
CDR3: CASSLQYPGTEVYTF; DNA: TGTGCCAGCAGCTTGCAATACCCCGGGACGGAGGTCTACACCTTC; J: TRBJ1-2; V: TRBV7-9; size: -; D: -
CDR3: CASSLDWGQTGYTF; DNA: TGCGCCAGCAGCTTGGATTGGGGGCAGACTGGCTACACCTTC; J: TRBJ1-2; V: TRBV5-1; size: few; D: -
CDR3: CASRSVRGGTYEQYF; DNA: TGTGCCAGCAGGAGCGTCAGGGGGGGCACCTACGAGCAGTACTTC; J: TRBJ2-7; V: TRBV6-6; size: -; D: -
CDR3: CSVGSSGSTDTQYF; DNA: TGCAGCGTTGGCTCTAGCGGGAGCACAGATACGCAGTATTTT; J: TRBJ2-3; V: TRBV29-1; size: many; D: TRBD2
CDR3: CASSYSGRGSYGYTF; DNA: TGCGCCAGCAGCTATAGTGGGAGAGGAAGCTATGGCTACACCTTC; J: TRBJ1-2; V: TRBV5-1; size: many; D: -
CDR3: CASSHSEEKLFF; DNA: TGTGCCAGCAGTCACTCGGAAGAAAAACTGTTTTTT; J: TRBJ1-4; V: TRBV28; size: -; D: -
CDR3: CAGSARMGLAGDGRNEQFF; DNA: TGTGCCGGCAGTGCCCGGATGGGACTAGCGGGAGATGGGCGCAATGAGCAGTTCTTC; J: TRBJ2-1; V: TRBV25-1; size: -; D: TRBD2
CDR3: CASSQQGHYGYTF; DNA: TGTGCCAGCTCCCAGCAGGGCCACTATGGCTACACCTTC; J: TRBJ1-2; V: TRBV18; size: -; D: -
CDR3: CASSFPRLAGVADTQYF; DNA: TGTGCCAGCAGCTTCCCGAGACTAGCGGGAGTTGCAGATACGCAGTATTTT; J: TRBJ2-3; V: TRBV5-8; size: -; D: TRBD2
CDR3: CAISESWNSYNEQFF; DNA: TGTGCCATCAGTGAGTCGTGGAATTCCTACAATGAGCAGTTCTTC; J: TRBJ2-1; V: TRBV10-3; size: -; D: -
CDR3: CASTLADNEQFF; DNA: TGTGCCAGCACGCTAGCCGACAATGAGCAGTTCTTC; J: TRBJ2-1; V: TRBV12-3/TRBV12-4; size: -; D: -
CDR3: CSATVRPTSGRLYNEQYF; DNA: TGCAGTGCTACCGTTCGCCCGACTAGCGGGAGGCTCTACAATGAGCAGTACTTC; J: TRBJ2-7; V: TRBV20-1; size: -; D: TRBD2
CDR3: CASSQQYEQYF; DNA: TGTGCCAGCAGCCAACAGTACGAGCAGTACTTC; J: TRBJ2-7; V: TRBV3-1; size: many; D: -
CDR3: CASSSLAGDQETQYF; DNA: TGTGCCAGCAGTTCACTAGCGGGGGACCAAGAGACCCAGTACTTC; J: TRBJ2-5; V: TRBV7-3; size: few; D: TRBD2